This passage covers 7 T cell receptor beta chains from one sample sequenced in a study of shared clonotypes between healthy human individuals. This table comes from immunoSEQ multiplex PCR, and its TCRdb copy is limited to in-frame clones, with some not included. The sample has 1,500,000 or so clones, roughly 97% seen once; the top ten hold 0.95% to 1.5%. Sequenced: naive CD4+ T cells sorted from blood. The subset denotes: CD45RA+ positively selected. The receptor set was obtained from a man aged 25-45 years in good health.

The genes are TRBV10-2 and TRBJ2-7; 12 positions match TRBD2. The CDR3 is made up of 18 amino acids. Germline V gene data show CDR1 as WSHSY and CDR2 as SAAADI. Trimming at V came to 7 bases and at J to 6 bases, leaving 19 bases not matched to a gene. CDR3 region: CASTETSGRAFGRSEQYF. The CDR3 DNA reads as TGCGCCAGCACCGAGACTAGCGGGAGAGCATTTGGAAGAAGCGAGCAGTACTTC.

This CDR3 reads CASSEGRRLAGLQETQYF. The CDR3 DNA is TGTGCCAGCAGTGAAGGGCGGCGACTAGCGGGCCTTCAAGAGACCCAGTACTTC. This chain uses TRBV2 with TRBJ2-5; 10 positions match TRBD2. Unmatched junction bases numbered 10, after V lost 1 base and J lost 2 bases. The CDR3 has 18 amino acids. Germline V gene sequence: CDR1 SNHLY, CDR2 FYNNEI.

The genes are TRBV7-2 and TRBJ2-3; 9 bases are a match to TRBD2. The CDR3 length is 15 residues. With 5 bases clipped from V and 0 bases from J, the junction kept 3 bases outside the gene matches. CDR1 SGHTA and CDR2 FQGNSA come from the germline V gene. CDR3 amino acids: CASSLSGSSTDTQYF. The CDR3, as DNA: TGTGCCAGCAGCCTTAGCGGGAGTAGCACAGATACGCAGTATTTT. Combining the CDR3 with reference TRBV7-2 and TRBJ2-3 gives the whole variable domain GAGVSQSPSNKVTEKGKDVELRCDPISGHTALYWYRQSLGQGLEFLIYFQGNSAPDKSGLPSDRFSAERTGGSVSTLTIQRTQQEDSAVYLCASSLSGSSTDTQYFGPGTRLTVL.

The gene calls are TRBV19 and TRBJ2-3, with 7 bases that match TRBD2. V trimming: 5 bases; J trimming: 0 bases; junction bases outside the gene matches: 8. CDR3 length: 16 amino acids. Germline V lookup: CDR1 LNHDA, CDR2 SQIVND (reference sequence). CDR3: CASSFALAASTDTQYF. Written as DNA, the CDR3 is TGTGCCAGTAGTTTTGCGCTAGCGGCTAGCACAGATACGCAGTATTTT.

The J gene is TRBJ2-2, the V gene TRBV5-4; 7 bases map to TRBD2. The germline gives CDR1 SGHNT, CDR2 YYREEE (reference sequence). CDR3 length: 15 amino acids. The V gene end was trimmed by 4 bases and the J gene end by 6 bases; junction bases not matched to a gene: 9. CDR3 bases: TGTGCCAGCAGCCAAGGCGGACTAGTTTCCGGGGAGCTGTTTTTT. Its translation is CASSQGGLVSGELFF.

The chain recombines TRBV6-5 with TRBJ2-7, with 9 bases fitting TRBD1. CDR1 and CDR2 from the germline V gene are MNHEY and SVGAGI. The junction had 11 bases not matched to a gene; V was cut back by 9 bases and J by 2 bases. This CDR3 is built from 15 residues. The CDR3 region has the DNA TGTGCCAGTCTTCAATCGGGACAGGGAACCTACGAGCAGTACTTC. Its protein product is CASLQSGQGTYEQYF.

CDR3 nucleotides: TGCGCCAGCAGATCGACCTACGAGCAGTACTTC. Residues: CASRSTYEQYF. The chain has TRBV5-1 and TRBJ2-7; no reliable D call. The CDR3 is 11 amino acids. The germline CDR1 and CDR2 sequences are SGHRS and YFSETQ. The V end was cut by 5 bases, the J end by 2 bases, with 5 bases between.